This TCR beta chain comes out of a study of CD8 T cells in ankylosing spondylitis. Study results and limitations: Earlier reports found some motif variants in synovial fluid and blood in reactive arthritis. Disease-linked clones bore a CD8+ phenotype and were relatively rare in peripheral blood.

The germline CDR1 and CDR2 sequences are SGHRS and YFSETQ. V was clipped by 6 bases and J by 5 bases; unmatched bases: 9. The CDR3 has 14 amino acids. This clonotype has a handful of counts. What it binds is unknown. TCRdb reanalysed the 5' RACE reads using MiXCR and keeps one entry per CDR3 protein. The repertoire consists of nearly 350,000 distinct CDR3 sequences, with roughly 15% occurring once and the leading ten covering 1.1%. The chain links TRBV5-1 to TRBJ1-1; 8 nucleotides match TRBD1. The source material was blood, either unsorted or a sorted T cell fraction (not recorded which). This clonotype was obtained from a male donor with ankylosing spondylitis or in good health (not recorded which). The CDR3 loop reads CASIQGAEGTEAFF. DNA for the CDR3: TGCGCCAGCATTCAGGGGGCCGAAGGAACTGAAGCTTTCTTT.